This T cell receptor beta chain was sequenced for a study of control samples from healthy donors and cancer patients. Germline CDR1 GTSNPN, CDR2 SVGIG (reference sequence). The CDR3 totals 14 residues. V dropped 0 bases and J dropped 6 bases, with 12 bases sitting between them. The table came from immunoSEQ multiplex PCR; TCRdb's copy has only in-frame clones and leaves some out. The sample lists around 150,000 clones, 88% occurring once. This clonotype was sampled from a man between 18 and 35 years old in good health. Specimen: blood. V usage is TRBV30 and J usage is TRBJ1-5; D remains unclear. CDR3 sequence reads: CAWSVQDGGQPQHF. The DNA for the CDR3 is TGTGCCTGGAGTGTTCAGGATGGAGGTCAGCCCCAGCATTTT.